The 18 T cell receptor beta chains presented below share a single source sample, sequenced in a study of T cells after yellow fever vaccination. TCRdb passed the 5' RACE reads through MiXCR, listing each CDR3 protein once. The data contain 450,000 to 600,000 distinct CDR3 sequences, 17% of them singletons. This sample comprised PBMCs, obtained roughly 5 days after the first yellow fever vaccination. The receptors come from a man aged 18 to 30 who received the YFV17D yellow fever vaccine.

The CDR3 DNA sequence: TGTGCCAGCAGCCCAAGACTAGCGGCGCAGTACGTC. It translates to CASSPRLAAQYV. This chain connects TRBV7-2 to TRBJ2-7, with 9 bases aligning to TRBD2. Germline assignment: CDR1 SGHTA and CDR2 FQGNSA. The CDR3 runs to 12 residues. The junction had 5 bases not matched to a gene; V was cut back by 5 bases and J by 9 bases.

This clonotype was observed a handful of times. This chain uses TRBV15 with TRBJ1-3, with D perhaps matching TRBD1 (6 bases). In germline, CDR1 is LNHNV, CDR2 YYDKDF (reference sequence). Trimming took off 0 bases at V and 4 bases at J, with 13 bases between the two ends. The CDR3 length is 16 residues. The CDR3 sequence: CATSRDRQGTGNTIYF. The CDR3 DNA reads TGTGCCACCAGCAGAGATAGGCAGGGGACAGGAAACACCATATATTTT.

The V call is TRBV30, the J call TRBJ1-1, with D possibly TRBD1 on 5 matching bases. This CDR3 is 13 amino acids long. The V gene's germline CDR1 is GTSNPN and CDR2 SVGIG (reference sequence). The V end was cut by 4 bases, the J end by 6 bases, with 15 bases between. The CDR3 DNA is TGTGCCTGGACAGGGTCTTCGGGCCCTGAAGCTTTCTTT. Protein product: CAWTGSSGPEAFF.

The J gene is TRBJ2-3, the V gene TRBV10-3; D perhaps matches TRBD2 (7 bases). The CDR3 contains 15 residues. Trimming removed 8 bases from V and 0 bases from J, with 15 bases in between. The germline V gene encodes CDR1 ENHRY and CDR2 SYGVKD. The DNA for the CDR3 is TGTGCCATCTGGGGGGGCGCCAGAAGCACAGATACGCAGTATTTT. Translating it yields CAIWGGARSTDTQYF.

This chain joins TRBV7-9 and TRBJ2-7; no clear D gene. The CDR3 sequence is 13 residues long. Germline V gene sequence: CDR1 SEHNR, CDR2 FQNEAQ (reference sequence). With 5 bases removed from V and 6 bases from J, the gap between germline ends came to 14 bases. The CDR3 coding sequence is TGTGCCAGCAGCCCCACAGTGTATGGCGAGCAGTACGTC. Protein sequence: CASSPTVYGEQYV.

This clonotype has a count of ten or more. The chain couples TRBV4-2 to TRBJ2-3; 13 bases are a match to TRBD2. The ends lost 4 bases at V and 3 bases at J; junction bases unmatched: 4. Germline-derived CDR1 and CDR2 are LGHNA and YNFKEQ. The CDR3 has 16 amino acids. CDR3 in amino acids: CASSPTSGGGTDTQYF. As DNA, the CDR3 is TGTGCCAGCAGCCCTACTAGCGGGGGGGGGACAGATACGCAGTATTTT.

This chain links TRBV6-1 with TRBJ2-7, with a weak D call TRBD1 (6 bases). This CDR3 is built from 15 residues. The V gene lost 6 bases and the J gene lost 2 bases, with 17 bases spanning the gap. Germline V gene data show CDR1 as MNHNS and CDR2 as SASEGT. CDR3 protein: CASRGGFEGAYEQYV. CDR3 nucleotides: TGTGCCAGCAGAGGAGGTTTCGAGGGGGCCTACGAGCAGTACGTC.

This clonotype was seen many times. The V gene is TRBV7-2, the J gene TRBJ1-1; TRBD1 is a possible D gene (5 bases). Looked up from germline, CDR1 is SGHTA and CDR2 is FQGNSA. Trimming took 5 bases from V and 10 from J, leaving 17 bases between them. There are 13 residues in the CDR3. The DNA for the CDR3 is TGTGCCAGCAGCCCTGGGCCTTCCCAGGGAGCTTTCTTT. Protein product: CASSPGPSQGAFF.

This clonotype came up a few times. This chain uses TRBV9 with TRBJ2-7, with 9 bases matching TRBD1. Germline V gives CDR1 SGDLS, CDR2 YYNGEE. This CDR3 has 16 residues. With 4 bases clipped from V and 5 bases from J, the junction kept 13 bases outside the gene matches. CDR3 in amino acids: CASSPRDREIFHEQYF. CDR3 in DNA: TGTGCCAGCAGCCCCCGGGACAGGGAAATTTTCCACGAGCAGTACTTC. The full variable domain, completed using reference TRBV9 and TRBJ2-7, is DSGVTQTPKHLITATGQRVTLRCSPRSGDLSVYWYQQSLDQGLQFLIQYYNGEERAKGNILERFSAQQFPDLHSELNLSSLELGDSALYFCASSPRDREIFHEQYFGPGTRLTVT.

This clonotype was counted at least ten times. V gene TRBV5-1 combines with J gene TRBJ2-5, with no clear D. The germline V gene encodes CDR1 SGHRS and CDR2 YFSETQ. This CDR3 spans 13 amino acids. Between the trimmed V and J ends, which lost 4 bases and 3 bases, there was a span of 10 bases. This CDR3 is CASSQNAKETQYF. CDR3 coding DNA: TGCGCCAGCAGCCAGAATGCGAAAGAGACCCAGTACTTC.

The chain recombines TRBV11-2 with TRBJ2-1, with D possibly being TRBD1 or TRBD2 (5 bases each). CDR1 SGHAT and CDR2 FQNNGV come from the germline V gene. The V gene lost 1 base and the J gene lost 8 bases, with 18 bases spanning the gap. CDR3 size: 16 residues. CDR3: CASSLAPRGQNHEQFF. CDR3 nucleotides: TGTGCCAGCAGCTTAGCCCCGAGGGGCCAGAACCATGAGCAGTTCTTC.

This clonotype was counted between two and nine times. The J gene is TRBJ1-3, the V gene TRBV12-3 or TRBV12-4; 8 positions match TRBD1. The CDR3 length is 17 residues. Trimming at V came to 2 bases and at J to 2 bases, leaving 8 bases not matched to a gene. The CDR3 nucleotides read TGTGCCAGCAGTTTACGAGGACAGGGTGGGCCTGGAAACACCATATATTTT. This gives the protein CASSLRGQGGPGNTIYF.

This clonotype was detected a few times. This chain joins TRBV6-2 or TRBV6-3 and TRBJ2-2; 9 bases match TRBD1. Germline lookup yields CDR1 MNHEY and CDR2 SVGEGT. The CDR3 runs 17 residues. The V gene end was trimmed by 4 bases and the J gene end by 3 bases; junction bases not matched to a gene: 9. This CDR3 is CASSSLPGQGHTGELFF. As DNA, the CDR3 is TGTGCCAGCAGTTCTCTACCGGGACAGGGACACACCGGGGAGCTGTTTTTT.

V gene TRBV4-1 combines with J gene TRBJ2-7, with D maybe TRBD2 (6 bases). This CDR3 is built from 16 residues. Germline V gives CDR1 MGHRA, CDR2 YSYEKL. V lost 0 bases and J lost 4, with 16 bases in between. CDR3 sequence (DNA): TGCGCCAGCAGCCAAGATGGGACTGCCTCGTGGTACGAGCAGTACGTC. Translated: CASSQDGTASWYEQYV.

The V and J genes are TRBV11-2 and TRBJ2-7; 9 bases map to TRBD1. Unmatched junction bases numbered 6, after V lost 5 bases and J lost 1 base. CDR3 size: 15 residues. CDR1 and CDR2 from the germline V gene are SGHAT and FQNNGV. This CDR3 is CASSRTGGISYEQYF. The CDR3, as DNA: TGTGCCAGCAGCCGTACAGGGGGCATATCCTACGAGCAGTACTTC.

This chain uses TRBV5-8 with TRBJ2-6, with D possibly called TRBD1 or TRBD2 (5 bases each). CDR3 length: 15 amino acids. Germline-derived CDR1 and CDR2 are SGHTS and YDEGEE. V gave up 0 bases and J gave up 2 bases, with 6 bases separating them. The CDR3 DNA sequence: TGTGCCAGCAGCTTGGTGGGGGCTGGGGCCAACGTCCTGACTTTC. Its translation: CASSLVGAGANVLTF. Variable domain in full (rest from reference TRBV5-8 and TRBJ2-6): EAGVTQSPTHLIKTRGQQATLRCSPISGHTSVYWYQQALGLGLQFLLWYDEGEERNRGNFPPRFSGRQFPNYSSELNVNALELEDSALYLCASSLVGAGANVLTFGAGSRLTVL.

This clonotype has more than one count but fewer than ten. This rearrangement joins TRBV18 to TRBJ1-5; unclear D gene. Germline V gene sequence: CDR1 KGHSH, CDR2 LQKENI. The CDR3 spans 15 residues. V lost 4 bases, J lost 2 bases, and 12 bases lay in between. Here the CDR3 reads CASSQADFGNQPQHF. The CDR3 DNA is TGTGCCAGCTCACAGGCGGATTTTGGCAATCAGCCCCAGCATTTT.

This clonotype was counted between two and nine times. V gene TRBV29-1 combines with J gene TRBJ2-2; D is unclear. Germline loops: CDR1 SQVTM, CDR2 ANQGSEA. The germline V and J ends were trimmed by 4 bases and 4 bases, with 4 bases remaining between them. The CDR3 has 11 residues. The chain's CDR3 is CSVVSTGELFF. The CDR3 DNA is TGCAGCGTTGTTAGCACCGGGGAGCTGTTTTTT.